This T cell receptor beta chain was found in a study of T-cell reconstitution after alpha-beta-depleted transplantation in children. In its sample, this clonotype was seen a few times. Construction of the TCRbeta library involved unique molecular identifiers. TCRdb fed the PCR reads into MiXCR, producing one record per CDR3 protein. In the table there are around 450,000 distinct CDR3 sequences, 8% to 11% of which are singletons. The input for sequencing was PBMCs, taken before TCRalphabeta/CD19-depleted stem cell transplant. The receptor was isolated from a child aged 2-15 years with inherited bone marrow failure, due to receive a stem cell transplant.

CDR3 coding DNA: TGCAGTGCTAGAGATCCAGTCTCCTACGAGCAGTACTTC. Protein: CSARDPVSYEQYF. J is TRBJ2-7 and V is TRBV20-1; no firm D call. V was trimmed by 0 bases and J by 0 bases, leaving 6 bases between them. The germline V gene has CDR1 DFQATT and CDR2 SNEGSKA (reference sequence). The CDR3 has 13 residues.